These 11 T cell receptor beta chains share one sample of origin, sequenced in a study of CXCR3-negative and CXCR3-positive naive CD8 T cells. General observations from the study: For CXCR3-positive naive cells, TRB CDR3s were more hydrophobic than those of CXCR3-negative naive cells.

UMI labels and 5' RACE were used to prepare the TRB cDNA libraries. TCRdb reprocessed the 5' RACE reads; each CDR3 protein has one entry and no DNA is given. This repertoire includes under 90,000 distinct CDR3 sequences. The antigens for these receptors are not known. The source material was naive CXCR3+ CD8+ T cells from blood. Subset noted: CD45RO-CCR7+CD27+CD95- naive CD8+ T cells expressing CXCR3 (TNR3+). These receptors all stem from a human donor in good health. Some clones in this sample may be carry-over from other donors' samples.

The chain has TRBV7-8 and TRBJ1-6. The CDR3 is made up of 13 amino acids. Per the germline V gene, CDR1 is SGHVS and CDR2 is FQNEAQ. This chain's CDR3 is CASSLEGSSPLHF.

The rearrangement uses TRBV5-5 and TRBJ2-1; TCRdb reports TRBD2, a call that lacks DNA to check it against. Germline values: CDR1 SGHKS, CDR2 YYEKEE (reference sequence). The CDR3 is made up of 15 amino acids. The CDR3 is CASSFYLAGDHEQFF. Based on the CDR3 plus reference TRBV5-5 and TRBJ2-1, the full variable domain is DAGVTQSPTHLIKTRGQQVTLRCSPISGHKSVSWYQQVLGQGPQFIFQYYEKEERGRGNFPDRFSARQFPNYSSELNVNALLLGDSALYLCASSFYLAGDHEQFFGPGTRLTVL.

This chain connects TRBV5-1 to TRBJ2-2; TCRdb's D gene call, TRBD2, goes unchecked for lack of DNA. Per the germline V gene, CDR1 is SGHRS and CDR2 is YFSETQ. This CDR3 is 14 amino acids long. The chain's CDR3 is CASSSGREAGELFF.

V gene TRBV7-9 combines with J gene TRBJ2-1; TCRdb returns TRBD1, unconfirmable since there is no DNA. CDR1 and CDR2 from the germline V gene are SEHNR and FQNEAQ (reference sequence). This CDR3 is built from 18 residues. CDR3 in amino acids: CASNQAPGQGEGSNEQFF.

The CDR3 spells CSVTSGVVDEQFF. The rearrangement links TRBV29-1 to TRBJ2-1; TCRdb returns TRBD2, unconfirmable since there is no DNA. The length of the CDR3 is 13 residues. Germline V gives CDR1 SQVTM, CDR2 ANQGSEA.

This chain links TRBV18 with TRBJ2-7; the TRBD1 assignment by TCRdb is unverifiable without DNA. Germline V gene sequence: CDR1 KGHSH, CDR2 LQKENI. The CDR3 has 16 amino acids. This CDR3 reads CASSFTPTGARDEQYF.

This chain uses TRBV6-2 or TRBV6-3 with TRBJ1-1; TCRdb proposes TRBD1, but this gene call is untestable without DNA. Germline CDR1 is MNHEY and CDR2 is SVGEGT. CDR3 length: 14 amino acids. CDR3: CASSYSVGGTEAFF.

V is TRBV28 and J is TRBJ2-1. Germline V gene sequence: CDR1 MDHEN, CDR2 SYDVKM. This CDR3 is built from 12 residues. Here the CDR3 reads CASSLRANEQFF.

The chain carries TRBV12-3 or TRBV12-4 and TRBJ2-1; TCRdb selects TRBD2, and the lack of DNA leaves this call unchecked. The CDR3 has 12 residues. The CDR3 sequence: CASGGASGEQFF.

This chain joins TRBV3-1 and TRBJ2-1. Per the germline V gene, CDR1 is LGHDT and CDR2 is YNNKEL (reference sequence). The CDR3 consists of 11 residues. The CDR3 reads CASSQDRTQFF.

The V call is TRBV12-3 or TRBV12-4, the J call TRBJ2-1; as DNA is missing, the TRBD2 call by TCRdb cannot be tested. CDR3 size: 11 residues. The CDR3 loop reads CASLTSGEQFF.